The 8 T cell receptor beta chains in this list originate from one sample, sequenced in a study of blood T cells in healthy people across ages. Through a sample-barcoded 5' primer and a J-beta primer mix, a second PCR was run for roughly 6 to 12 cycles. Using its own MiXCR run on the 5' RACE reads, TCRdb lists one record per CDR3 protein. Of some 800,000 distinct CDR3 sequences in the sample, around 43% were seen once. The sequenced sample was blood. These receptor sequences come from a man in his sixties in good health.

The sample holds a few counts of this clonotype. V usage is TRBV5-5 and J usage is TRBJ2-3; TRBD1 agrees at 7 bases. The CDR3 runs 15 residues. Germline V gene lookup returns CDR1 SGHKS and CDR2 YYEKEE (reference sequence). V dropped 3 bases and J dropped 2; count of bases not matched to a gene: 6. CDR3 in DNA: TGTGCCAGCAGCTGGGGACAGAGCTACACAGATACGCAGTATTTT. Amino acids: CASSWGQSYTDTQYF.

This clonotype was seen only a few times. The V gene is TRBV6-7, the J gene TRBJ2-6; weak D call: TRBD2 (5 bases). TRBV6-7 is known as an ORF, though its function is uncertain. The CDR3 spans 15 residues. Deletions cut 6 bases from V and 2 bases from J, with 11 bases between. The CDR3 coding sequence is TGTGCCAGCAGGGACGGGGTCCCTGGGGCCAACGTCCTGACTTTC. Amino acids: CASRDGVPGANVLTF.

The chain has TRBV12-3 or TRBV12-4 and TRBJ2-7; D is perhaps TRBD2 (5 bases). The V end lost 6 bases, the J end lost 5 bases, and 14 bases lay between the germline ends. The CDR3 consists of 13 residues. The CDR3 sequence is CASSMSEGHEQYF. CDR3 DNA sequence: TGTGCCAGCAGCATGTCAGAGGGCCACGAGCAGTACTTC.

This clonotype appeared many times. V and J are TRBV29-1 and TRBJ2-7, with 10 bases lining up with TRBD1. The germline CDR1 and CDR2 sequences are SQVTM and ANQGSEA. The CDR3 sequence is 12 residues long. The V and J ends lost 4 bases and 7 bases, in that order; junction bases with no gene match: 4. Here the CDR3 DNA reads TGCAGCGTTGGGACAGGGGGTTATGAGCAGTACTTC. It encodes CSVGTGGYEQYF.

This clonotype was seen at least ten times. The chain carries TRBV9 and TRBJ2-2, with 9 positions matching TRBD2. CDR3 size: 17 residues. V lost 0 bases, J lost 0 bases, and 3 bases stayed unmatched. Per germline, CDR1 SGDLS and CDR2 YYNGEE. The CDR3 DNA is TGTGCCAGCAGCGTAGGCGGCGGGGGGGCGAACACCGGGGAGCTGTTTTTT. This codes for CASSVGGGGANTGELFF.

Notes on this clonotype: Relative to the germline gene, one junction end is altered; a read error may explain this. The rearrangement links TRBV15 to TRBJ1-2; TRBD1 matches 9 bases. Germline V gene data show CDR1 as LNHNV and CDR2 as YYDKDF (reference sequence). This CDR3 region has 16 residues. The CDR3: CATSRQGGAVGYGCTF. In DNA, the CDR3 is TGTGCCACCAGCCGACAGGGGGGGGCCGTGGGGTATGGCTGCACCTTC.

Only a few counts were recorded for this clonotype. The genes are TRBV7-2 and TRBJ1-2; 10 bases are shared with TRBD1. Unmatched junction bases numbered 6, after V lost 1 base and J lost 4 bases. CDR1 SGHTA and CDR2 FQGNSA come from the germline V gene. The CDR3 has 16 residues. The CDR3 bases are TGTGCCAGCAGCTTAGAACCGGGACAGGGGACCTATGGCTACACCTTC. This translates into CASSLEPGQGTYGYTF.

A few counts support this clonotype. This chain uses TRBV6-5 with TRBJ2-7; D possibly corresponds to TRBD2 (5 bases). The CDR3 runs to 12 residues. The V gene lost 8 bases and the J gene lost 7 bases, with 15 bases spanning the gap. The germline V gene has CDR1 MNHEY and CDR2 SVGAGI. The CDR3 loop is CASRSWSGEQYF. CDR3 sequence (DNA): TGTGCCAGCCGGTCCTGGTCGGGGGAGCAGTACTTC.